This TCR beta chain was observed in a study of T cells in Graves' hyperthyroidism and ophthalmopathy. Using RNA transcripts as the source, TCR beta CDR3 regions were amplified. A set of HTBI primers served as the primers for a first-round RT-PCR of the TCR CDR3. Using its own MiXCR run on the multiplex PCR reads, TCRdb lists one record per CDR3 protein. The table shows under 650,000 distinct CDR3 sequences, with roughly 16% occurring only once. This CDR3 region has 13 residues. Germline CDR1 and CDR2: LGHDT and YNNKEL (reference sequence). V was clipped by 1 base and J by 9 bases, with 7 bases between them. Diagnosis of hyperthyroidism was new in patients aged 18 to 65, and its duration was under 2 months. This clonotype was counted many times.

This receptor was identified in a woman aged 30 to 39 with Graves' hyperthyroidism. The sample consisted of blood. J is TRBJ1-6 and V is TRBV3-1; D gene uncertain. CDR3 coding DNA: TGTGCCAGCAGCCAAGGTGGGCGTTCACCCCTCCACTTT. Protein: CASSQGGRSPLHF.